This T cell receptor (beta chain) was profiled in a study of cytomegalovirus exposure and HLA in healthy donors. Study findings and constraints: A few CMV-associated chains proved CMV antigen-specific in vitro. It was shown in a later analysis that HLA-associated TCR beta chains were more clonally expanded than other, equally common chains.

Per the germline V gene, CDR1 is KGHSH and CDR2 is LQKENI. Trimming shortened V by 5 bases and J by 4 bases, and 13 bases separated the two germline ends. This CDR3 comprises 14 residues. Amplification used 60 Vbeta primers and 13 Jbeta primers. This table comes from immunoSEQ multiplex PCR, and its TCRdb copy is limited to in-frame clones, with some not included. This sample has roughly 89,000 clones, with roughly four fifths found just once. Details on this clone: Its antigen is not identified.

Donors were ostensibly healthy at sampling, although undocumented immune exposures were probable. The V gene is TRBV18, the J gene TRBJ2-3; D perhaps matches TRBD1 (5 bases). This clonotype originated in a woman younger than 45 in good health and CMV-seronegative. The sample taken for sequencing was PBMCs. The CDR3 loop reads CASSFVEGADTQYF. CDR3 coding DNA: TGTGCCAGCTCATTTGTGGAAGGGGCAGATACGCAGTATTTT.